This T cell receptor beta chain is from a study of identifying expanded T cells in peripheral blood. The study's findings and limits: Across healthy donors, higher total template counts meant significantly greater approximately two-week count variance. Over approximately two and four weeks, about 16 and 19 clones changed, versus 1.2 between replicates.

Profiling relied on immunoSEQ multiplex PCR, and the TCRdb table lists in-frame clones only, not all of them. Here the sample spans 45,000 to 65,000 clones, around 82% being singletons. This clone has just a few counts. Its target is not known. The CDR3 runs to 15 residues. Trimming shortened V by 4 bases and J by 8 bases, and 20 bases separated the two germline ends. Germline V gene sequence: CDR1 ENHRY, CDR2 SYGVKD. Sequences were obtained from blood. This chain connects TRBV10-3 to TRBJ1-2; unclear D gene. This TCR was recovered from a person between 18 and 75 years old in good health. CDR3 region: CAISAGGLSLLGYTF. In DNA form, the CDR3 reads TGTGCCATCAGTGCGGGCGGGCTATCACTCCTAGGCTACACCTTC.